This T cell receptor (beta chain) was captured by sequencing in a study of cytomegalovirus exposure and HLA in healthy donors. The germline gives CDR1 LGHNA, CDR2 YSLEER. This CDR3 comprises 15 residues. The germline V and J ends were trimmed by 0 bases and 3 bases, with 11 bases remaining between them. This clone was seen a single time. A multiplex PCR was run with 60 Vbeta primers and 13 Jbeta primers. Profiling relied on immunoSEQ multiplex PCR, and the TCRdb table lists in-frame clones only, not all of them. The sample holds about 100,000 clones, 81% seen once. The sequenced sample consisted of PBMCs. The TCR sequence derives from a woman aged 70 to 79 in good health and CMV-seropositive. The V call is TRBV4-3, the J call TRBJ1-2; D gene unclear. The CDR3 DNA reads TGCGCCAGCAGCCAAGATCCGGGGAGGGACTATGGCTACACCTTC. It specifies CASSQDPGRDYGYTF.